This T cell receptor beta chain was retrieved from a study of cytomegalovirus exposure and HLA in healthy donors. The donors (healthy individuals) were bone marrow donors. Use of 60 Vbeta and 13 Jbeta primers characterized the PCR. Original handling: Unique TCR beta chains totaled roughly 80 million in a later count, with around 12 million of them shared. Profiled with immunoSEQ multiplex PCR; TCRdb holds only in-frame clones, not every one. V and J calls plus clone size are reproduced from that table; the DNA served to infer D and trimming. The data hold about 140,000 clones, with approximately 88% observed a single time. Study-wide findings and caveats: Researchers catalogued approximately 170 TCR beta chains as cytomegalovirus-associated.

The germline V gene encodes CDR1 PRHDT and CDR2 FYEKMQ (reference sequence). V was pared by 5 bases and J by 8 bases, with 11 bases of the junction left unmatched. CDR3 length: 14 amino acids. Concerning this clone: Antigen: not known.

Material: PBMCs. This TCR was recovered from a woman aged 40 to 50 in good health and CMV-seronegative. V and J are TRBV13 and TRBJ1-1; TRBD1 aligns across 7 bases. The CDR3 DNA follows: TGTGCCAGCAGCCGGGGGACAGCCCAAGTAGAAGCTTTCTTT. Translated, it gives CASSRGTAQVEAFF. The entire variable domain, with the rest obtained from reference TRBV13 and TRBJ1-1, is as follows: AAGVIQSPRHLIKEKRETATLKCYPIPRHDTVYWYQQGPGQDPQFLISFYEKMQSDKGSIPDRFSAQQFSDYHSELNMSSLELGDSALYFCASSRGTAQVEAFFGQGTRLTVV.